This T cell receptor (beta chain) originates from a study of Ad26.COV2.S vaccination and SARS-CoV-2 variants. This CDR3 spans 16 amino acids. CDR1 SGHRS and CDR2 YFSETQ come from the germline V gene. V was cut by 0 bases and J by 2 bases, with 11 bases left in between. Sequenced by immunoSEQ multiplex PCR; TCRdb stores in-frame clones only, minus some. The table records around 450,000 clones, around 90% of them present only once. Treatment noted: some 20 received Ad26.COV2.S at low or high dose, single or two shots; roughly 5 received placebo; per-sample allocation not given. Following the first vaccine or placebo injection, samples were taken on day 63.

The receptor was derived from a person between 18 and 65 years old who received the Ad26.COV2.S COVID-19 vaccine or a placebo. The sequencing here drew on peripheral blood, taken in a trial of Ad26.COV2.S vaccine versus placebo. The chain has TRBV5-1 and TRBJ2-2; no reliable D call. This CDR3 reads CASSLAGLGNTGELFF. The CDR3 bases are TGCGCCAGCAGCTTGGCCGGTCTAGGAAACACCGGGGAGCTGTTTTTT. The full variable domain, rest sourced from reference TRBV5-1 and TRBJ2-2, is KAGVTQTPRYLIKTRGQQVTLSCSPISGHRSVSWYQQTPGQGLQFLFEYFSETQRNKGNFPGRFSGRQFSNSRSEMNVSTLELGDSALYLCASSLAGLGNTGELFFGEGSRLTVL.